These T cell receptor beta chains were read from a single sample in a study of shared clonotypes between healthy human individuals. Profiled with immunoSEQ multiplex PCR; TCRdb holds only in-frame clones, not every one. The sample records roughly 500,000 clones, less than 96% being singletons. The sample taken for sequencing was naive CD4+ T cells sorted from blood. All receptors come from a woman between 25 and 40 years old in good health. CDR3s include the opening cysteine and the closing phenylalanine or tryptophan. A D gene is named only where the DNA matches it firmly. Size tells how often a clone was seen (once, few, many) or the class of an expanded clone, and some rows leave it out.

V gene	D gene	clone size	J gene	CDR3 DNA	CDR3 protein
TRBV5-4	NA	NA	TRBJ1-2	TGTGCCAGCAGCTCACGTGGACAACTCCTTGGCTACACCTTC	CASSSRGQLLGYTF
TRBV7-6	TRBD2	NA	TRBJ2-1	TGTGCCAGCAGTACAACTAGCGGGAGGATCAATGAGCAGTTCTTC	CASSTTSGRINEQFF
TRBV5-1	NA	NA	TRBJ2-2	TGCGCCAGCAGCTTGGTAACTGGCACCGGGGAGCTGTTTTTT	CASSLVTGTGELFF
TRBV7-9	TRBD1	NA	TRBJ1-1	TGTGCCAGCAGCGGGGGACAGAAGAACACTGAAGCTTTCTTT	CASSGGQKNTEAFF
TRBV10-3	NA	NA	TRBJ1-1	TGTGCCATCGGCAAGACAGAAACTGAAGCTTTCTTT	CAIGKTETEAFF
TRBV9	NA	NA	TRBJ2-6	TGTGCCAGCAGCCCGTCAGGGGTCCCAAGCTCTGGGGCCAACGTCCTGACTTTC	CASSPSGVPSSGANVLTF
TRBV19	NA	NA	TRBJ2-1	TGTGCCAGTAGGAAAGGAGGACGCAATGAGCAGTTCTTC	CASRKGGRNEQFF
TRBV15	TRBD1	once	TRBJ2-7	TGTGCCACCAGCGCTACCTTAGGACAGGGGGCGAACTACGAGCAGTACTTC	CATSATLGQGANYEQYF
TRBV30	NA	NA	TRBJ2-4	TGTGCCAGTGCAGGAGTCGGACACATTCAGTACTTC	CASAGVGHIQYF
TRBV4-2	TRBD1	NA	TRBJ1-5	TGTGCCAGCAGCCAATCCGAGACAGGGACCAATCAGCCCCAGCATTTT	CASSQSETGTNQPQHF
TRBV4-1	NA	NA	TRBJ1-2	TGCGCCAGCAGCCAAGTCTACCGCGGCAGGGACTATGGCTACACCTTC	CASSQVYRGRDYGYTF
TRBV28	NA	NA	TRBJ1-5	TGTGCCAGCAGTTTAACATTGGATAGCAATCAGCCCCAGCATTTT	CASSLTLDSNQPQHF
TRBV18	NA	NA	TRBJ1-3	TGTGCCAGCTCACCTCTCGAGAGCTCTGGAAACACCATATATTTT	CASSPLESSGNTIYF
TRBV28	NA	once	TRBJ2-7	TGTGCCAGCACCATGACAGGGAGGGACCAGTACTTC	CASTMTGRDQYF
TRBV30	NA	once	TRBJ2-7	TGTGCCTGGAGTGGTCAGGGCACCTACGAGCAGTACTTC	CAWSGQGTYEQYF
TRBV19	NA	NA	TRBJ1-2	TGTGCCAGTAGTAGCAGCAGGGATACAGAAAACTATGGCTACACCTTC	CASSSSRDTENYGYTF
TRBV10-1	TRBD2	NA	TRBJ2-1	TGCGCCAGCAGTAGTCCTGCTAGCGGAATGTACAATGAGCAGTTCTTC	CASSSPASGMYNEQFF
TRBV28	TRBD2	NA	TRBJ2-4	TGTGCCAGCAGTTTGTCAGGGACTAGCGGGAGACGAAACATTCAGTACTTC	CASSLSGTSGRRNIQYF
TRBV7-9	NA	NA	TRBJ1-1	TGTGCCAGCAGCTACCGACAGGACACTGAAGCTTTCTTT	CASSYRQDTEAFF
TRBV7-9	TRBD1	NA	TRBJ2-7	TGTGCCAGCAGCTTTAAGAACAGGGGAACCTACGAGCAGTACTTC	CASSFKNRGTYEQYF
TRBV28	NA	NA	TRBJ1-6	TGTGCCAGCAGTTCCTGGACACTCGGTAATTCACCCCTCCACTTT	CASSSWTLGNSPLHF
TRBV6-5	NA	NA	TRBJ2-5	TGTGCCAGCAGTTACAGTGACGGCACCCAAGAGACCCAGTACTTC	CASSYSDGTQETQYF
TRBV6-1	TRBD1	NA	TRBJ1-4	TGTGCCAGCAGTACAGGACAGGTCCCCGAAAAACTGTTTTTT	CASSTGQVPEKLFF
TRBV6-5	NA	NA	TRBJ2-5	TGTGCCAGCAGTTCTGCTGCGATACCAGAGACCCAGTACTTC	CASSSAAIPETQYF
TRBV7-9	NA	NA	TRBJ1-2	TGTGCCAGCAGCCCCCGACAGCAGAGGAATGGCTACACCTTC	CASSPRQQRNGYTF
TRBV4-1	TRBD2	NA	TRBJ2-1	TGCGCCAGCAGCCCCCTAGCGGGAGCGGTCATCGGTAATTATGAGCAGTTCTTC	CASSPLAGAVIGNYEQFF
TRBV28	NA	NA	TRBJ2-7	TGTGCCAGCAGTTTTTCTGGCTCGGTCGAATACGAGCAGTACTTC	CASSFSGSVEYEQYF
TRBV18	NA	NA	TRBJ1-1	TGTGCCAGCTCACCACCTAGTGGGGGTACTGAAGCTTTCTTT	CASSPPSGGTEAFF
TRBV7-6	NA	NA	TRBJ1-6	TGTGCCAGCAGCTTGGGGTTCAGGGAATACTCCCGGGCTCGTTCACCCCTCCACTTT	CASSLGFREYSRARSPLHF
TRBV6-6	NA	NA	TRBJ1-5	TGTGCCAGCAGTTATTCGGGGACAATAAGCAATCAGCCCCAGCATTTT	CASSYSGTISNQPQHF
TRBV6-5	NA	NA	TRBJ2-7	TGTGCCAGCAGTTACCTTGGGGGACCTAGCTCCTACGAGCAGTACTTC	CASSYLGGPSSYEQYF
TRBV18	NA	NA	TRBJ1-1	TGTGCCAGCTCACGCACTGGGACATTGAACACTGAAGCTTTCTTT	CASSRTGTLNTEAFF
TRBV30	NA	few	TRBJ1-5	TGTGCCTGGAGGGGACCTGGCCGGGGGCAGCCCCAGCATTTT	CAWRGPGRGQPQHF
TRBV7-4	NA	once	TRBJ2-1	TGTGCCAGCAGCTTAGTAGGACAAGAGTACAATGAGCAGTTCTTC	CASSLVGQEYNEQFF
TRBV6-6	NA	NA	TRBJ2-1	TGTGCCAGCAGTTACAGGGCGGGGAGCTCCTACAATGAGCAGTTCTTC	CASSYRAGSSYNEQFF
TRBV5-6	NA	NA	TRBJ1-4	TGTGCCAGCAGCTTGGCTCGGAAGCTCAATGAAAAACTGTTTTTT	CASSLARKLNEKLFF
TRBV18	NA	NA	TRBJ2-7	TGTGCCAGCTCACGTGATGGGGGCGACGACGAGCAGTACTTC	CASSRDGGDDEQYF
TRBV30	NA	NA	TRBJ2-3	TGTGCCTTCTACCTCCCCGACACAGATACGCAGTATTTT	CAFYLPDTDTQYF
TRBV10-3	NA	NA	TRBJ2-7	TGTGCCATCAGTGCCTCCTACGAGCAGTACTTC	CAISASYEQYF
TRBV4-1	NA	NA	TRBJ1-1	TGCGCCAGCAGCCAGGGGAGCCGGGGGCCGACTGAAGCTTTCTTT	CASSQGSRGPTEAFF
TRBV7-9	TRBD2	NA	TRBJ2-7	TGTGCCAGCAGCTTAAGCGGGAGCCTCTACGAGCAGTACTTC	CASSLSGSLYEQYF
TRBV4-1	NA	NA	TRBJ1-3	TGCGCCAGCAGCCAAGAATTATTGAGCAGTTGGGACACCATATATTTT	CASSQELLSSWDTIYF
TRBV27	NA	NA	TRBJ2-7	TGTGCCAGCAGTTTAAAGGGGCGGGGACTCTACGAGCAGTACTTC	CASSLKGRGLYEQYF
TRBV19	NA	NA	TRBJ1-5	TGTGCCAGTAGCCCGACAGTAAATCAGCCCCAGCATTTT	CASSPTVNQPQHF
TRBV30	NA	once	TRBJ2-5	TGTGCCTACGGAGGGCCCTCTGGCTTGAGAGAGACCCAGTACTTC	CAYGGPSGLRETQYF
TRBV5-4	NA	few	TRBJ2-2	TGTGCCAGCAGCTACCACAGGGCCGGGGAGCTGTTTTTT	CASSYHRAGELFF
TRBV27	TRBD2	NA	TRBJ2-7	TGTGCCAGCAGAATTCAGCGGGAGTTACCTACCGAGCAGTACTTC	CASRIQRELPTEQYF
TRBV28	NA	NA	TRBJ2-1	TGTGCCAGCAGGTCCGGGACGGCGGGCAATGAGCAGTTCTTC	CASRSGTAGNEQFF
TRBV19	NA	NA	TRBJ2-3	TGTGCCAGCGGGGGCTTCACAGATACGCAGTATTTT	CASGGFTDTQYF
TRBV10-3	NA	NA	TRBJ2-7	TGTGCCATCAGTGATCGTAGGGGCGCCTCTGACCGATACGAGCAGTACTTC	CAISDRRGASDRYEQYF
TRBV4-1	TRBD2	NA	TRBJ2-2	TGCGCCAGCAGCCACCTTAGCGGGAGAGGAACCGGGGAGCTGTTTTTT	CASSHLSGRGTGELFF
TRBV7-2	NA	NA	TRBJ1-2	TGTGCCAGCAGACACGCGACCATCTATGGCTACACCTTC	CASRHATIYGYTF